The rows below give T cell receptor beta chains drawn from one sample of a study of beta chain features in type 1 diabetes. Sequencing was performed with immunoSEQ multiplex PCR; in TCRdb, only in-frame clones are kept and a portion is missing. The sample contains fewer than 650,000 clones, less than 20% of which appear only once. Sequencing input: naive CD4+ T cells from blood. The origin of the receptors is a man younger than 30 in good health. The conserved cysteine and the conserved F or W are not part of the CDR3 here.

V gene	CDR3 length	J gene	CDR3 protein
TRBV7-2	12	TRBJ2-3	ASSRDRSTDTQY
TRBV5-1	12	TRBJ2-7	ASSDPGRPYEQY
TRBV19	12	TRBJ2-7	ASSLGQGRYEQY
TRBV7-8	13	TRBJ2-3	ASSEGGRGTDTQY
TRBV29-1	9	TRBJ2-7	SGVSSYEQY
TRBV6-6	11	TRBJ2-1	ASRGQRGNEQF
TRBV19	14	TRBJ2-2	ASSPLGQRDTGELF
TRBV2	10	TRBJ1-2	ASSLTRYGYT
TRBV6-6	8	TRBJ1-1	ASSYREAF
TRBV7-9	13	TRBJ1-2	ASSLRRGQNYGYT
TRBV5-6	14	TRBJ2-2	ASIASGRGNTGELF
TRBV19	14	TRBJ2-7	ASSVTPGPYPYEQY
TRBV11-1	11	TRBJ1-1	ASSVEGAAEAF
TRBV6-9	12	TRBJ2-7	ARTQGTWGGEQY
TRBV18	14	TRBJ1-2	ASSPSTGGHVYGYT
TRBV10-3	13	TRBJ2-2	ATPGTDLNTGELF
TRBV6-5	11	TRBJ1-2	ASSYSVNYGYT